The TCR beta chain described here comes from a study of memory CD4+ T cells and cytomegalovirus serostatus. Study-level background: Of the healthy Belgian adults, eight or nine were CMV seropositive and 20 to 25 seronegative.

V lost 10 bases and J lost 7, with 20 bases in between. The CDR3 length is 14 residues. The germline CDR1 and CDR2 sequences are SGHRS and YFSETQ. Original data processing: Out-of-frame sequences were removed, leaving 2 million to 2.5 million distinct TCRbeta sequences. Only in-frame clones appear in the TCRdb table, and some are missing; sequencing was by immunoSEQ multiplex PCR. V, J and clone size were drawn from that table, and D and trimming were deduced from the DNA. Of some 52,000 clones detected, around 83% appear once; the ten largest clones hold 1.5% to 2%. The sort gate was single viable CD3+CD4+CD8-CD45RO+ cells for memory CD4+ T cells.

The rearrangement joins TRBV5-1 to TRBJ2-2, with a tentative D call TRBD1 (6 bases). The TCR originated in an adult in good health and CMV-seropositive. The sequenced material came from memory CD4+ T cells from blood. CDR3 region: CASGVADGIGELFF. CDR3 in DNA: TGCGCCTCAGGGGTAGCCGACGGTATCGGGGAGCTGTTTTTT.